These 14 T cell receptor beta chains were sequenced from one sample in a study of spatial heterogeneity in lung cancer. TCRdb reprocessed the 5' RACE reads via MiXCR and lists one record per CDR3 protein. The sample contains approximately 92,000 distinct CDR3 sequences, more than 10% of which appear only once. Time point given: sample taken at primary tumor resection. Sequences were derived from PBMCs, sampled at surgery. The receptors were gathered from a male donor with early-stage non-small cell lung cancer.

As regards this clonotype: Given a much more abundant clone one base away, this may be a read error. The V gene is TRBV19, the J gene TRBJ1-5, with 8 bases fitting TRBD1. The CDR3 runs to 17 residues. CDR1 and CDR2 (germline): LNHDA, SQIVND (reference sequence). The CDR3 here is CASSIDLEQGVNRPQHF. CDR3 DNA: TGTGCCAGTAGTATAGATCTCGAACAGGGGGTAAATCGGCCCCAGCATTTT.

This clonotype was seen only a few times. The chain combines TRBV7-9 with TRBJ1-1; a weak D match, TRBD1 (5 bases). The CDR3 consists of 12 residues. Germline CDR1 reads SEHNR; CDR2 reads FQNEAQ (reference sequence). Trimming removed 5 bases from V and 3 bases from J, with 7 bases in between. The CDR3 DNA follows: TGTGCCAGCAGCCCGACAGACACTGAAGCTTTCTTT. This gives the protein CASSPTDTEAFF.

The rearrangement joins TRBV4-3 to TRBJ2-5, with 10 bases matching TRBD1. This CDR3 region has 17 residues. The germline V gene encodes CDR1 LGHNA and CDR2 YSLEER. The junction had 15 bases not matched to a gene; V was cut back by 4 bases and J by 7 bases. The chain's CDR3 is CASSPYTGTGARGTQYF. DNA for the CDR3: TGCGCCAGCAGCCCGTACACCGGGACAGGGGCCCGGGGGACCCAGTACTTC.

The chain uses TRBV5-1 and TRBJ2-1; 8 positions match TRBD2. The germline V gene has CDR1 SGHRS and CDR2 YFSETQ. J was trimmed by 0 bases and V by 4 bases; bases with no gene match: 6. The CDR3 extends over 16 amino acids. CDR3 residues: CASSPDLAGSYNEQFF. The CDR3 DNA reads as TGCGCCAGCAGCCCTGATCTAGCGGGCTCCTACAATGAGCAGTTCTTC.

In its sample, this clonotype was seen a few times. V gene TRBV7-6 combines with J gene TRBJ2-7, with TRBD1 identical over 9 bases. Per germline, CDR1 SGHVS and CDR2 FNYEAQ. With V trimmed by 1 base and J by 5 bases, 9 bases remained unmatched. The CDR3 runs 16 residues. Written as DNA, the CDR3 is TGTGCCAGCAGCTTAGGGGGCGGACAGGGGCCGCACGAGCAGTACTTC. This gives the protein CASSLGGGQGPHEQYF.

The chain combines TRBV6-6 with TRBJ1-2; 12 bases match TRBD1. This CDR3 has 15 amino acids. Trimming at V came to 6 bases and at J to 5 bases, leaving 7 bases not matched to a gene. Germline CDR1 reads MNHNY; CDR2 reads SVGAGI (reference sequence). The CDR3 DNA follows: TGTGCCAGCAGCTCCGGGACAGGGGGCTGGTATGGCTACACCTTC. Its protein is CASSSGTGGWYGYTF.

The rearrangement links TRBV7-2 to TRBJ2-2; 8 bases map to TRBD1. Per the germline V gene, CDR1 is SGHTA and CDR2 is FQGNSA. V lost 7 bases and J lost 4; bases outside the gene matches: 5. This CDR3 is built from 14 residues. CDR3: CASKWDRITGELFF. In DNA, the CDR3 is TGTGCCAGCAAGTGGGACAGGATCACCGGGGAGCTGTTTTTT.

This clonotype was seen more than once but under ten times. The chain is built from TRBV7-2 and TRBJ2-3, with 7 bases aligning to TRBD2. The length of the CDR3 is 16 residues. Germline-derived CDR1 and CDR2 are SGHTA and FQGNSA. J gave up 5 bases and V 3 bases, and 11 bases lay outside the gene matches. The CDR3 DNA reads as TGTGCCAGCAGCTTCGGGGGAGGGCCTCCTCAAGATACGCAGTATTTT. As protein: CASSFGGGPPQDTQYF.

The chain employs TRBV28 and TRBJ2-1; 7 bases fit TRBD2. V lost 7 bases, J lost 0 bases, and 6 bases stayed unmatched. CDR3 length equals 15 residues. Germline lookup yields CDR1 MDHEN and CDR2 SYDVKM. CDR3 sequence (DNA): TGTGCCAGCATCTCAGCGGGGAGCTCCTACAATGAGCAGTTCTTC. Residues: CASISAGSSYNEQFF.

This rearrangement joins TRBV7-8 to TRBJ1-5; the D is unclear. V shed 5 bases and J shed 1 base, with 12 bases lying between them. There are 15 residues in the CDR3. CDR1 is SGHVS and CDR2 is FQNEAQ in the germline V gene. The CDR3 nucleotides read TGTGCCAGCAGCATTAGGACGCTCAGCAATCAGCCCCAGCATTTT. Residues: CASSIRTLSNQPQHF.

The sample holds a few counts of this clonotype. V usage is TRBV4-2 and J usage is TRBJ2-7, with 7 bases lining up with TRBD2. With V trimmed by 0 bases and J by 4 bases, 12 bases remained unmatched. Germline values: CDR1 LGHNA, CDR2 YNFKEQ. This CDR3 is built from 17 residues. The chain's CDR3 is CASSQDPSRREIYEQYF. CDR3 bases: TGTGCCAGCAGCCAAGATCCCTCTCGGCGGGAGATTTACGAGCAGTACTTC.

The V gene is TRBV7-8, the J gene TRBJ2-3; D remains unclear. The CDR3 length is 12 residues. Germline V CDR1 and CDR2: SGHVS, FQNEAQ. Trimming removed 0 bases at V and 7 bases at J, with 5 bases between. The DNA of the CDR3 is TGTGCCAGCAGCTTAGCAACGAATACGCAGTATTTT. It yields the protein CASSLATNTQYF.

The chain is built from TRBV20-1 and TRBJ1-2; TRBD1 matches at 8 bases. The CDR3 covers 17 residues. Germline lookup yields CDR1 DFQATT and CDR2 SNEGSKA (reference sequence). J was trimmed by 3 bases and V by 3 bases; bases with no gene match: 15. CDR3: CSASANHPGQDYYGYTF. CDR3 sequence (DNA): TGCAGTGCTAGCGCTAATCATCCGGGACAGGATTACTATGGCTACACCTTC.

The rearrangement joins TRBV12-3 or TRBV12-4 to TRBJ1-5; D gene ambiguous. The ends were cut back, 0 bases at V and 6 bases at J, with 9 bases in the middle. The CDR3 sequence is 14 residues long. CDR3 region: CASSLARSGQPQHF. The CDR3 DNA reads TGTGCCAGCAGTTTAGCACGCAGCGGTCAGCCCCAGCATTTT.